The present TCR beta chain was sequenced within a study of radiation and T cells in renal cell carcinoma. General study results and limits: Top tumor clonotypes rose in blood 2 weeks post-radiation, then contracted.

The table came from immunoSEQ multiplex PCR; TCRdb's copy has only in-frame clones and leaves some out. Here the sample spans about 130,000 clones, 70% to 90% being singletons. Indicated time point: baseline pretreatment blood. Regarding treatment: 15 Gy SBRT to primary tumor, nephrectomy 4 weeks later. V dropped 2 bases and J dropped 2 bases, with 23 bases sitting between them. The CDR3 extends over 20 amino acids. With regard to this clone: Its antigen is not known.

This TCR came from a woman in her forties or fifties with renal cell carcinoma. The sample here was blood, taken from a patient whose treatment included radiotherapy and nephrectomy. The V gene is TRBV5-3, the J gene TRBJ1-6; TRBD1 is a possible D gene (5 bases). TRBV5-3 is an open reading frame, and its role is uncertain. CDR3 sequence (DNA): TGTGCCAGAAGCTTCAGCGTACCGGGACGCAGGACCGCCTATAATTCACCCCTCCACTTT. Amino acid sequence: CARSFSVPGRRTAYNSPLHF.